What follows are 20 T cell receptor beta chains derived from one specimen sequenced in a study of shared clonotypes between healthy human individuals. Repertoires were generated with immunoSEQ multiplex PCR, while TCRdb's copy carries only in-frame clones and drops some. The table lists under 1,100,000 clones, around 78% of them singletons, with more than 0.55% in the top ten. Input material: memory CD4+ T cells from PBMCs. Subset meaning: CD45RA-negative fraction. These receptors originate from a man younger than 30 in good health. Some clones in this sample may be carry-over from other donors' samples.

The rearrangement uses TRBV28 and TRBJ2-5; 8 nucleotides align to TRBD2. The V gene's germline CDR1 is MDHEN and CDR2 SYDVKM. The length of the CDR3 is 15 residues. V trimming: 6 bases; J trimming: 2 bases; junction bases outside the gene matches: 8. CDR3 amino acids: CASSLTSGYQETQYF. In DNA, the CDR3 is TGTGCCAGCAGCCTCACTAGCGGATATCAAGAGACCCAGTACTTC.

The chain is built from TRBV12-5 and TRBJ2-1; D gene unclear. This CDR3 comprises 15 residues. Trimming left V 1 base short and J 0 bases short, with 7 bases between. The germline gives CDR1 LGHNT, CDR2 FRNRAP. The CDR3 region is CASGLGRSSYNEQFF. Here the CDR3 DNA reads TGTGCTAGTGGTTTGGGACGGAGCTCCTACAATGAGCAGTTCTTC.

This clone has only a few counts. This chain uses TRBV7-2 with TRBJ1-1; the match to TRBD1 covers 7 bases. CDR1 and CDR2 from the germline V gene are SGHTA and FQGNSA. V was pared by 6 bases and J by 4 bases, with 11 bases of the junction left unmatched. This CDR3 is 15 amino acids long. In DNA, the CDR3 is TGTGCCAGCAGTTACCCCCAGGGGGGTAGCACTGAAGCTTTCTTT. Its translation: CASSYPQGGSTEAFF.

This chain connects TRBV5-1 to TRBJ2-1; 9 bases agree with TRBD1. V dropped 1 base and J dropped 2; count of bases not matched to a gene: 4. This CDR3 has 16 amino acids. In germline, CDR1 is SGHRS, CDR2 YFSETQ. The CDR3: CASSLRQGEPYNEQFF. DNA for the CDR3: TGCGCCAGCAGCTTGCGACAGGGGGAACCCTACAATGAGCAGTTCTTC. Full variable domain (rest looked up from reference TRBV5-1 and TRBJ2-1): KAGVTQTPRYLIKTRGQQVTLSCSPISGHRSVSWYQQTPGQGLQFLFEYFSETQRNKGNFPGRFSGRQFSNSRSEMNVSTLELGDSALYLCASSLRQGEPYNEQFFGPGTRLTVL.

Comment on this clone: Other DNA sequences in this specimen translate into the identical CDR3. The chain couples TRBV5-1 to TRBJ1-1; 7 bases match TRBD1. The germline V gene encodes CDR1 SGHRS and CDR2 YFSETQ. The CDR3 covers 14 residues. V lost 4 bases and J lost 1; bases outside the gene matches: 4. This chain's CDR3 is CASSRDSQNTEAFF. CDR3 DNA: TGCGCCAGCAGCAGGGACAGCCAGAACACTGAAGCTTTCTTT.

This chain uses TRBV28 with TRBJ2-3; 11 bases fit TRBD1. V was pared by 5 bases and J by 6 bases, with 4 bases of the junction left unmatched. Germline V CDR1 and CDR2: MDHEN, SYDVKM. The CDR3 runs to 14 residues. This chain's CDR3 is CASSEGTGGDTQYF. In nucleotides, the CDR3 is TGTGCCAGCAGTGAAGGGACAGGGGGGGATACGCAGTATTTT.

This clone was detected once. The rearrangement links TRBV28 to TRBJ2-7; no clear D gene. This CDR3 comprises 13 residues. CDR1 is MDHEN and CDR2 is SYDVKM in the germline V gene. V dropped 4 bases and J dropped 3 bases, with 10 bases sitting between them. The CDR3 DNA reads as TGTGCCAGCAGTTCCCCGATAGGCTACGAGCAGTACTTC. This translates into CASSSPIGYEQYF.

This chain connects TRBV4-1 to TRBJ2-5; 8 nucleotides line up with TRBD2. The J segment lost 4 bases and the V segment lost 3 bases, leaving 10 bases of the junction unmatched. The CDR3 totals 16 residues. The germline gives CDR1 MGHRA, CDR2 YSYEKL. The CDR3 DNA is TGCGCCAGCAGCCACTTTCCCGGGACTAGAGTAGAGACCCAGTACTTC. Translation gives CASSHFPGTRVETQYF.

J is TRBJ1-1 and V is TRBV6-1; D perhaps matches TRBD1 (5 bases). Germline CDR1 reads MNHNS; CDR2 reads SASEGT. V lost 3 bases and J lost 0, with 11 bases in between. CDR3 length: 15 amino acids. CDR3 sequence (DNA): TGTGCCAGCAGTGAGTTGGGGGTCATGAACACTGAAGCTTTCTTT. It yields the protein CASSELGVMNTEAFF.

The table lists this clone with a few counts. The rearrangement joins TRBV9 to TRBJ1-2, with D perhaps TRBD1 (6 bases). CDR3 size: 13 residues. The V end was cut by 3 bases, the J end by 3 bases, with 9 bases between. Germline CDR1 SGDLS, CDR2 YYNGEE. In DNA form, the CDR3 reads TGTGCCAGCAGCGCGGACAGCCACTATGGCTACACCTTC. Amino acid sequence: CASSADSHYGYTF.

The J gene is TRBJ1-3, the V gene TRBV4-2; D ambiguous. The germline V gene has CDR1 LGHNA and CDR2 YNFKEQ. The CDR3 length is 15 residues. Trimming stripped 4 bases from V and 0 bases from J, with 10 bases between. The CDR3 loop reads CASSPGFSSGNTIYF. The CDR3 region has the DNA TGTGCCAGCAGCCCGGGCTTTTCCTCTGGAAACACCATATATTTT.

On this clone: This CDR3 is also generated by other DNA sequences in the sample. The chain recombines TRBV27 with TRBJ2-7, with D maybe TRBD1 (5 bases). Germline values: CDR1 MNHEY, CDR2 SMNVEV (reference sequence). V was clipped by 9 bases and J by 3 bases, with 15 bases between them. The CDR3 spans 13 residues. CDR3 protein: CASSGQGSYEQYF. The DNA of the CDR3 is TGTGCCAGTTCTGGGCAGGGAAGCTACGAGCAGTACTTC.

The J gene is TRBJ2-6, the V gene TRBV11-2; D is perhaps TRBD1 (6 bases). CDR1 and CDR2 (germline): SGHAT, FQNNGV. Trimming removed 5 bases at V and 3 bases at J, with 17 bases between. The CDR3 is made up of 17 amino acids. In nucleotides, the CDR3 is TGTGCCAGCAGCCGGGAACAGGGCGGAAATGGGGCCAACGTCCTGACTTTC. Its protein is CASSREQGGNGANVLTF.

The chain employs TRBV7-2 and TRBJ1-4; no definite D call. V was pared by 1 base and J by 8 bases, with 14 bases between. The CDR3 is 15 amino acids. CDR1 is SGHTA and CDR2 is FQGNSA in the germline V gene. The CDR3, as DNA: TGTGCCAGCAGCTTAGTGGGCCTCCCCTCGGAAAAACTGTTTTTT. Protein sequence: CASSLVGLPSEKLFF.

This clone was picked up many times. The same CDR3 also results from other DNA sequences found in this sample. This chain connects TRBV18 to TRBJ1-2; no firm D call. The V end lost 6 bases, the J end lost 4 bases, and 12 bases lay between the germline ends. This CDR3 comprises 13 residues. The V gene's germline CDR1 is KGHSH and CDR2 LQKENI. The CDR3 bases are TGTGCCAGCTCTCCTCAGGACGGCTATGGCTACACCTTC. This codes for CASSPQDGYGYTF.

The chain combines TRBV27 with TRBJ2-1; 7 bases agree with TRBD2. Germline V CDR1 and CDR2: MNHEY, SMNVEV (reference sequence). This CDR3 has 15 amino acids. V trimming: 0 bases; J trimming: 5 bases; junction bases outside the gene matches: 4. The CDR3 region is CASSLSGLLHNEQFF. The CDR3 DNA reads as TGTGCCAGCAGTTTATCGGGACTACTGCACAATGAGCAGTTCTTC.

The rearrangement links TRBV28 to TRBJ2-7; no definite D call. The germline CDR1 and CDR2 sequences are MDHEN and SYDVKM. The CDR3 spans 15 residues. Between the trimmed V and J ends, which lost 0 bases and 2 bases, there was a span of 11 bases. In DNA form, the CDR3 reads TGTGCCAGCAGTTTATGGCTTGGTCAGACCTACGAGCAGTACTTC. Amino acid sequence: CASSLWLGQTYEQYF.

This sequence joins TRBV18 and TRBJ1-5, with TRBD1 matching 7 bases. The CDR3 totals 16 residues. V trimming: 4 bases; J trimming: 4 bases; junction bases outside the gene matches: 10. Germline CDR1 is KGHSH and CDR2 is LQKENI. DNA for the CDR3: TGTGCCAGCTCACTCCGGACAGGATGGGCTAATCAGCCCCAGCATTTT. This sequence encodes CASSLRTGWANQPQHF.

The chain carries TRBV15 and TRBJ2-7, with TRBD1 identical over 7 bases. J gave up 7 bases and V 1 base, and 13 bases lay outside the gene matches. The germline V gene has CDR1 LNHNV and CDR2 YYDKDF (reference sequence). The CDR3 covers 16 residues. The CDR3 region is CATSRGPIGQEEEQYF. In DNA form, the CDR3 reads TGTGCCACCAGCAGAGGACCCATTGGACAGGAAGAGGAGCAGTACTTC.

This clone was seen once. The V call is TRBV28, the J call TRBJ2-7; 9 nucleotides agree with TRBD1. V lost 6 bases to trimming and J lost 6 bases; unmatched junction nucleotides: 9. Looked up from germline, CDR1 is MDHEN and CDR2 is SYDVKM. The CDR3 loop spans 14 amino acids. CDR3 nucleotide sequence: TGTGCCAGCAGCCGCGGGGGACAGGGCTCCGAGCAGTACTTC. Translation gives CASSRGGQGSEQYF. Full variable domain (remainder filled in from reference TRBV28 and TRBJ2-7): DVKVTQSSRYLVKRTGEKVFLECVQDMDHENMFWYRQDPGLGLRLIYFSYDVKMKEKGDIPEGYSVSREKKERFSLILESASTNQTSMYLCASSRGGQGSEQYFGPGTRLTVT.